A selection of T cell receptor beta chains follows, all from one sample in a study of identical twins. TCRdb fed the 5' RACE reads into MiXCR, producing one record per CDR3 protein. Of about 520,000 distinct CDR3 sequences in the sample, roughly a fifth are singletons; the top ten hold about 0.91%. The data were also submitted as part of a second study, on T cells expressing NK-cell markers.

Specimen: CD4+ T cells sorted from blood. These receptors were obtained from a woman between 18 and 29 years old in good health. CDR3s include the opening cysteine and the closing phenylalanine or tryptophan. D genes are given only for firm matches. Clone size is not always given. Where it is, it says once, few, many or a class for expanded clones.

CDR3 DNA: TGCAGCGTCGGGACCATGAACAATGAGCAGTTCTTC
CDR3 protein: CSVGTMNNEQFF
CDR3 length: 12
V gene: TRBV29-1
clone size: -
J gene: TRBJ2-1
D gene: -

CDR3 DNA: TGTGCCAGCAGCCCTCTCGCCGGACAGGCAACTAATGAAAAACTGTTTTTT
CDR3 protein: CASSPLAGQATNEKLFF
CDR3 length: 17
V gene: TRBV3-1
clone size: -
J gene: TRBJ1-4
D gene: TRBD1

CDR3 DNA: TGTGCCAGCAGCTTACTCGGACAGGGACATCGGCCCCAGCATTTT
CDR3 protein: CASSLLGQGHRPQHF
CDR3 length: 15
V gene: TRBV7-4
clone size: few
J gene: TRBJ1-5
D gene: TRBD1

CDR3 DNA: TGTGCCAGCAGTGAATTTTTGTCGACAGGGTGGAGATATGGCTACACCTTC
CDR3 protein: CASSEFLSTGWRYGYTF
CDR3 length: 17
V gene: TRBV25-1
clone size: -
J gene: TRBJ1-2
D gene: TRBD1

CDR3 DNA: TGCAGTGCTAGCGGGAGCCACTCCTACGAGCAGTACTTC
CDR3 protein: CSASGSHSYEQYF
CDR3 length: 13
V gene: TRBV20-1
clone size: many
J gene: TRBJ2-7
D gene: -

CDR3 DNA: TGTGCCAGCAGCTCCCCACCTTTCAGCTACGAGCAGTACTTC
CDR3 protein: CASSSPPFSYEQYF
CDR3 length: 14
V gene: TRBV11-2
clone size: -
J gene: TRBJ2-7
D gene: -

CDR3 DNA: TGTGCCAGCAGCGCCCAGGGACGCCGCTACAATGAGCAGTTCTTC
CDR3 protein: CASSAQGRRYNEQFF
CDR3 length: 15
V gene: TRBV2
clone size: few
J gene: TRBJ2-1
D gene: -

CDR3 DNA: TGCAGTGCTAGACGCAGGGTATTGTCCTACGAGCAGTACTTC
CDR3 protein: CSARRRVLSYEQYF
CDR3 length: 14
V gene: TRBV20-1
clone size: few
J gene: TRBJ2-7
D gene: -

CDR3 DNA: TGTGCTAGTGGTTTGGGGACCCTCAATGAGCAGTTCTTC
CDR3 protein: CASGLGTLNEQFF
CDR3 length: 13
V gene: TRBV12-5
clone size: -
J gene: TRBJ2-1
D gene: -

CDR3 DNA: TGTGCCAGCAGTCCTTTAGCGGGGAGTGTAGAGACCCAGTACTTC
CDR3 protein: CASSPLAGSVETQYF
CDR3 length: 15
V gene: TRBV6-1
clone size: few
J gene: TRBJ2-5
D gene: TRBD2

CDR3 DNA: TGTGCCAGCAGCCCCCTTCTGGGCCTAGCGGGAGTGGATACGCAGTATTTT
CDR3 protein: CASSPLLGLAGVDTQYF
CDR3 length: 17
V gene: TRBV7-2
clone size: -
J gene: TRBJ2-3
D gene: TRBD2

CDR3 DNA: TGTGCCAGCAGTATTCGACCCTTGAATGAAAAACTGTTTTTT
CDR3 protein: CASSIRPLNEKLFF
CDR3 length: 14
V gene: TRBV12-3/TRBV12-4
clone size: -
J gene: TRBJ1-4
D gene: -

CDR3 DNA: TGCGCCAGCAGCTTGGCGGTAGCGGGTTCCTACGAGCAGTACTTC
CDR3 protein: CASSLAVAGSYEQYF
CDR3 length: 15
V gene: TRBV5-1
clone size: -
J gene: TRBJ2-7
D gene: TRBD2

CDR3 DNA: TGCAGTGCCACACCGTGGGCTAAAGAGACCCAGTACTTC
CDR3 protein: CSATPWAKETQYF
CDR3 length: 13
V gene: TRBV20-1
clone size: few
J gene: TRBJ2-5
D gene: -

CDR3 DNA: TGCAGTGCCCTTAGACAGGGCCCAGGACTGGACGTCCTGACTTTC
CDR3 protein: CSALRQGPGLDVLTF
CDR3 length: 15
V gene: TRBV20-1
clone size: few
J gene: TRBJ2-6
D gene: TRBD1

CDR3 DNA: TGCGCCAGCAGCTTGGGGGGGACAGGGGGCGCGTACGAGCAGTACTTC
CDR3 protein: CASSLGGTGGAYEQYF
CDR3 length: 16
V gene: TRBV5-1
clone size: -
J gene: TRBJ2-7
D gene: TRBD1

CDR3 DNA: TGCGCCAGCAGCCGCCCCTCACAGAGCTTAGGTGGGCAGTACTTC
CDR3 protein: CASSRPSQSLGGQYF
CDR3 length: 15
V gene: TRBV4-3
clone size: few
J gene: TRBJ2-7
D gene: -

CDR3 DNA: TGCAGCGTTTTTATACGGGAGGTGTACAATGAGCAGTTCTTC
CDR3 protein: CSVFIREVYNEQFF
CDR3 length: 14
V gene: TRBV29-1
clone size: -
J gene: TRBJ2-1
D gene: TRBD2

CDR3 DNA: TGTGCCAGCAGTCCCAGACAGGGGGCTTCCTATGGCTACACCTTC
CDR3 protein: CASSPRQGASYGYTF
CDR3 length: 15
V gene: TRBV6-1
clone size: -
J gene: TRBJ1-2
D gene: TRBD1

CDR3 DNA: TGCAGTGCTAGAGGCAAGGCGCGCTCCTACAATGAGCAGTTCTTC
CDR3 protein: CSARGKARSYNEQFF
CDR3 length: 15
V gene: TRBV20-1
clone size: many
J gene: TRBJ2-1
D gene: -

CDR3 DNA: TGTGCCAGCACCCTTACGGAGTGGGGAAACACCATATATTTT
CDR3 protein: CASTLTEWGNTIYF
CDR3 length: 14
V gene: TRBV9
clone size: -
J gene: TRBJ1-3
D gene: -

CDR3 DNA: TGTGCCAGCGGCCCTGGGGTCCCAGATACGCAGTATTTT
CDR3 protein: CASGPGVPDTQYF
CDR3 length: 13
V gene: TRBV6-1
clone size: -
J gene: TRBJ2-3
D gene: -

CDR3 DNA: TGTGCCAGGGGCTCTGGGCTCCTGTGGGGCATACAAGAGACCCAGTACTTC
CDR3 protein: CARGSGLLWGIQETQYF
CDR3 length: 17
V gene: TRBV5-3
clone size: -
J gene: TRBJ2-5
D gene: -

CDR3 DNA: TGTGCCAGCAGTTTGTGGGGAATCTCTGGAAACACCATATATTTT
CDR3 protein: CASSLWGISGNTIYF
CDR3 length: 15
V gene: TRBV12-3/TRBV12-4
clone size: few
J gene: TRBJ1-3
D gene: -

CDR3 DNA: TGTGCCATCAGTATCCGGGACCGGGTTCAACCCCTCCACTTT
CDR3 protein: CAISIRDRVQPLHF
CDR3 length: 14
V gene: TRBV10-3
clone size: few
J gene: TRBJ1-6
D gene: -

CDR3 DNA: TGCAGTGCCGAGAGGCGGCGGGGGAAGGGCAATGAGCAGTTCTTC
CDR3 protein: CSAERRRGKGNEQFF
CDR3 length: 15
V gene: TRBV20-1
clone size: few
J gene: TRBJ2-1
D gene: TRBD2

CDR3 DNA: TGCAGTGCTAGACCCCCACCGGGACAAAGGATGAACACTGAAGCTTTCTTT
CDR3 protein: CSARPPPGQRMNTEAFF
CDR3 length: 17
V gene: TRBV20-1
clone size: -
J gene: TRBJ1-1
D gene: -

CDR3 DNA: TGTGCCAGCTCCGCATGGAATAATGAAAAACTGTTTTTT
CDR3 protein: CASSAWNNEKLFF
CDR3 length: 13
V gene: TRBV18
clone size: few
J gene: TRBJ1-4
D gene: -

CDR3 DNA: TGTGCCAGCAAGACACAGGGCTACAATGAGCAGTTCTTC
CDR3 protein: CASKTQGYNEQFF
CDR3 length: 13
V gene: TRBV27
clone size: few
J gene: TRBJ2-1
D gene: -

CDR3 DNA: TGTGCCAGCAGTTACGCCGGCGGAGCCTTGTATGGCATTCAGTACTTC
CDR3 protein: CASSYAGGALYGIQYF
CDR3 length: 16
V gene: TRBV6-5
clone size: -
J gene: TRBJ2-4
D gene: -

CDR3 DNA: TGTGCCAGCAGCTCTGGGACACACTACAATGAGCAGTTCTTC
CDR3 protein: CASSSGTHYNEQFF
CDR3 length: 14
V gene: TRBV5-6
clone size: few
J gene: TRBJ2-1
D gene: -

CDR3 DNA: TGTGCCAGCAGCTTAGCAAGGGACGGGGAGCTGTTTTTT
CDR3 protein: CASSLARDGELFF
CDR3 length: 13
V gene: TRBV7-2
clone size: -
J gene: TRBJ2-2
D gene: -

CDR3 DNA: TGTGCCAGCAGCTTTGGGTTGAACGAGCAGTACTTC
CDR3 protein: CASSFGLNEQYF
CDR3 length: 12
V gene: TRBV7-2
clone size: few
J gene: TRBJ2-7
D gene: -

CDR3 DNA: TGTGCCAGCAGTGCGACAGGGCGTCCGCAGTATTTT
CDR3 protein: CASSATGRPQYF
CDR3 length: 12
V gene: TRBV6-2/TRBV6-3
clone size: many
J gene: TRBJ2-3
D gene: TRBD1

CDR3 DNA: TGTGCCATCAGTAGGGACAGGGGATTTTACGAGCAGTACTTC
CDR3 protein: CAISRDRGFYEQYF
CDR3 length: 14
V gene: TRBV10-3
clone size: many
J gene: TRBJ2-7
D gene: TRBD1

CDR3 DNA: TGCAGTGCTAGGGCCTCACTTCTACAAGAGACCCAGTACTTC
CDR3 protein: CSARASLLQETQYF
CDR3 length: 14
V gene: TRBV20-1
clone size: few
J gene: TRBJ2-5
D gene: -

CDR3 DNA: TGTGCCATCAGTGAGAATGCCGGGGAGCAGTACTTC
CDR3 protein: CAISENAGEQYF
CDR3 length: 12
V gene: TRBV10-3
clone size: -
J gene: TRBJ2-7
D gene: -

CDR3 DNA: TGTGCCAGCAACAGTCCCGCAGATGAAAAACTGTTTTTT
CDR3 protein: CASNSPADEKLFF
CDR3 length: 13
V gene: TRBV6-6
clone size: -
J gene: TRBJ1-4
D gene: -

CDR3 DNA: TGTGCCAGCAGGGCTCATACGCAGTATTTT
CDR3 protein: CASRAHTQYF
CDR3 length: 10
V gene: TRBV11-2
clone size: -
J gene: TRBJ2-3
D gene: -

CDR3 DNA: TGCGCCAGCAGCGCCTTCGGGGCCAACGTCCTGACTTTC
CDR3 protein: CASSAFGANVLTF
CDR3 length: 13
V gene: TRBV5-1
clone size: few
J gene: TRBJ2-6
D gene: -

CDR3 DNA: TGCGCCAGCAAGACGGAGATGAACACTGAAGCTTTCTTT
CDR3 protein: CASKTEMNTEAFF
CDR3 length: 13
V gene: TRBV5-1
clone size: few
J gene: TRBJ1-1
D gene: -

CDR3 DNA: TGCGCCAGCGCTGACAGGGTTAATGAAAAACTGTTTTTT
CDR3 protein: CASADRVNEKLFF
CDR3 length: 13
V gene: TRBV5-1
clone size: few
J gene: TRBJ1-4
D gene: TRBD1

CDR3 DNA: TGCAGTGCTAAACGCGGACGGAATCAGCCCCAGCATTTT
CDR3 protein: CSAKRGRNQPQHF
CDR3 length: 13
V gene: TRBV20-1
clone size: few
J gene: TRBJ1-5
D gene: -

CDR3 DNA: TGTGCCAGCAGCTACGACAGGGTGAGGGACACTGAAGCTTTCTTT
CDR3 protein: CASSYDRVRDTEAFF
CDR3 length: 15
V gene: TRBV7-9
clone size: few
J gene: TRBJ1-1
D gene: TRBD1

CDR3 DNA: TGTGCCAGCAGTCCGCCGGGACTCCCAACCAATGAGCAGTTCTTC
CDR3 protein: CASSPPGLPTNEQFF
CDR3 length: 15
V gene: TRBV27
clone size: -
J gene: TRBJ2-1
D gene: -

CDR3 DNA: TGCGCCAGCAGCCCTGCGATGGGACTAGCGGGGCCATACGAGCAGTACTTC
CDR3 protein: CASSPAMGLAGPYEQYF
CDR3 length: 17
V gene: TRBV5-1
clone size: few
J gene: TRBJ2-7
D gene: TRBD2

CDR3 DNA: TGTGCCAGCAGGGGCACCGGGACTGGGACTTACGAGCAGTACTTC
CDR3 protein: CASRGTGTGTYEQYF
CDR3 length: 15
V gene: TRBV6-2/TRBV6-3
clone size: -
J gene: TRBJ2-7
D gene: -

CDR3 DNA: TGTGCCAGTACTCGACAGTTGAACACTGAAGCTTTCTTT
CDR3 protein: CASTRQLNTEAFF
CDR3 length: 13
V gene: TRBV12-3/TRBV12-4
clone size: many
J gene: TRBJ1-1
D gene: -

CDR3 DNA: TGTGCCAGCAGCTTCTGGACAGGGGATGGGGGCTACACCTTC
CDR3 protein: CASSFWTGDGGYTF
CDR3 length: 14
V gene: TRBV5-5
clone size: -
J gene: TRBJ1-2
D gene: TRBD1

CDR3 DNA: TGTGCCAGCAGAAGGGAGCGGGTTAGCTCCTACAATGAGCAGTTCTTC
CDR3 protein: CASRRERVSSYNEQFF
CDR3 length: 16
V gene: TRBV27
clone size: -
J gene: TRBJ2-1
D gene: -